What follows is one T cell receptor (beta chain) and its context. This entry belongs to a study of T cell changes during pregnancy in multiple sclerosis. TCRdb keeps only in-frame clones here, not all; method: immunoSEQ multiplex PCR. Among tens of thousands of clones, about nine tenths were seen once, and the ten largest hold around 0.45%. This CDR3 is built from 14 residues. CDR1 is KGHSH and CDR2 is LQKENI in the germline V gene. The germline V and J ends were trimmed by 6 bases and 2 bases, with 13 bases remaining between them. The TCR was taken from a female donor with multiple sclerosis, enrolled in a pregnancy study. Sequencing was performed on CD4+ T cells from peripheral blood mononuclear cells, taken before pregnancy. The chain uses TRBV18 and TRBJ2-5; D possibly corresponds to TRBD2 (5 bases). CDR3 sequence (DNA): TGTGCCAGCTCCCACCTAGCAGTTCAAGAGACCCAGTACTTC. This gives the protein CASSHLAVQETQYF.